This is a list of T cell receptor beta chains from one sample in a study of T cells after somatic rescue of genetic block. Data came from immunoSEQ multiplex PCR; TCRdb stores just in-frame clones and leaves some out. The top ten clones hold 1.4% of a sample with roughly 120,000 clones, about nine tenths of them seen once. Sequencing used peripheral blood mononuclear cells (PBMCs). The receptors stem from a woman aged 18-29 years. Both conserved end residues are part of each CDR3. The D gene is left open where the match is weak. The size of a clone is reported for some rows only, either as once, few or many, or as a class for expanded clones.

len: 15; j_gene: TRBJ1-3; d_gene: -; abundance: -; v_gene: TRBV6-5; CDR3aa: CASSYSRTVGNTIYF; CDR3nt: TGTGCCAGCAGTTACTCGAGGACGGTAGGAAACACCATATATTTT
len: 14; j_gene: TRBJ2-1; d_gene: -; abundance: -; v_gene: TRBV6-5; CDR3aa: CASTDLRGHNEQFF; CDR3nt: TGTGCCAGCACTGACCTCAGGGGACACAATGAGCAGTTCTTC
len: 13; j_gene: TRBJ1-1; d_gene: -; abundance: -; v_gene: TRBV6-6; CDR3aa: CASSRDVNTEAFF; CDR3nt: TGTGCCAGCAGCCGGGACGTCAACACTGAAGCTTTCTTT
len: 15; j_gene: TRBJ2-7; d_gene: TRBD2; abundance: -; v_gene: TRBV19; CDR3aa: CASSPGAGDSYEQYF; CDR3nt: TGTGCCAGTAGCCCCGGGGCGGGGGATTCCTACGAGCAGTACTTC
len: 15; j_gene: TRBJ2-1; d_gene: TRBD2; abundance: once; v_gene: TRBV10-3; CDR3aa: CAISVSGVTYNEQFF; CDR3nt: TGTGCCATTTCGGTTAGCGGGGTTACCTACAATGAGCAGTTCTTC
len: 15; j_gene: TRBJ2-1; d_gene: TRBD2; abundance: -; v_gene: TRBV5-1; CDR3aa: CASSRGLAENNEQFF; CDR3nt: TGCGCCAGCAGCCGGGGACTAGCGGAAAACAATGAGCAGTTCTTC
len: 13; j_gene: TRBJ2-1; d_gene: -; abundance: -; v_gene: TRBV6-1; CDR3aa: CASSERFSNEQFF; CDR3nt: TGTGCCAGCAGTGAAAGGTTCAGCAATGAGCAGTTCTTC
len: 16; j_gene: TRBJ1-1; d_gene: -; abundance: -; v_gene: TRBV4-2; CDR3aa: CASSQGPGGANTEAFF; CDR3nt: TGTGCCAGCAGCCAAGGTCCGGGGGGGGCGAACACTGAAGCTTTCTTT
len: 14; j_gene: TRBJ1-2; d_gene: -; abundance: few; v_gene: TRBV28; CDR3aa: CASSFPAGTYGYTF; CDR3nt: TGTGCCAGCAGTTTCCCCGCCGGCACTTATGGCTACACCTTC
len: 15; j_gene: TRBJ1-4; d_gene: -; abundance: -; v_gene: TRBV7-9; CDR3aa: CASSSRREENEKLFF; CDR3nt: TGTGCCAGCAGCTCACGACGGGAAGAGAATGAAAAACTGTTTTTT
len: 14; j_gene: TRBJ1-2; d_gene: TRBD1; abundance: -; v_gene: TRBV2; CDR3aa: CASSERQGVLGYTF; CDR3nt: TGTGCCAGCAGTGAAAGACAGGGGGTATTGGGCTACACCTTC
len: 18; j_gene: TRBJ1-4; d_gene: TRBD1; abundance: -; v_gene: TRBV9; CDR3aa: CASSPSPGTGIGNEKLFF; CDR3nt: TGTGCCAGCAGCCCCAGTCCCGGGACAGGGATCGGAAATGAAAAACTGTTTTTT
len: 16; j_gene: TRBJ2-5; d_gene: TRBD2; abundance: -; v_gene: TRBV7-2; CDR3aa: CASSRIAGGQMETQYF; CDR3nt: TGTGCCAGCAGCAGAATAGCGGGGGGGCAAATGGAGACCCAGTACTTC
len: 14; j_gene: TRBJ2-5; d_gene: -; abundance: once; v_gene: TRBV7-2; CDR3aa: CASSLEGGVETQYF; CDR3nt: TGTGCCAGCAGCTTAGAGGGGGGTGTAGAGACCCAGTACTTC
len: 13; j_gene: TRBJ1-1; d_gene: -; abundance: -; v_gene: TRBV2; CDR3aa: CASTPGGIQKAFF; CDR3nt: TGTGCCAGCACCCCAGGAGGAATACAGAAGGCTTTCTTT
len: 14; j_gene: TRBJ1-5; d_gene: -; abundance: -; v_gene: TRBV28; CDR3aa: CASSTGQFNQPQHF; CDR3nt: TGTGCCAGCAGTACAGGACAGTTTAATCAGCCCCAGCATTTT
len: 17; j_gene: TRBJ1-5; d_gene: -; abundance: -; v_gene: TRBV18; CDR3aa: CASSQGAGEGERQPQHF; CDR3nt: TGTGCCAGCTCACAGGGTGCAGGGGAGGGGGAGCGCCAGCCCCAGCATTTT
len: 13; j_gene: TRBJ2-7; d_gene: -; abundance: few; v_gene: TRBV18; CDR3aa: CASSPGQTYEQYF; CDR3nt: TGTGCCAGCTCACCGGGACAAACCTACGAGCAGTACTTC
len: 11; j_gene: TRBJ2-5; d_gene: -; abundance: -; v_gene: TRBV20-1; CDR3aa: CSATNQETQYF; CDR3nt: TGCAGTGCTACGAACCAAGAGACCCAGTACTTC
len: 14; j_gene: TRBJ2-3; d_gene: TRBD2; abundance: -; v_gene: TRBV6-4; CDR3aa: CASSETSDTDTQYF; CDR3nt: TGTGCCAGCAGTGAGACTAGCGACACAGATACGCAGTATTTT
len: 12; j_gene: TRBJ1-1; d_gene: -; abundance: -; v_gene: TRBV19; CDR3aa: CASSTVRTEAFF; CDR3nt: TGTGCCAGTAGTACAGTCCGCACTGAAGCTTTCTTT
len: 17; j_gene: TRBJ1-6; d_gene: TRBD1; abundance: once; v_gene: TRBV7-3; CDR3aa: CASRVGNRGPYNSPLHF; CDR3nt: TGTGCCAGCAGGGTTGGCAACAGGGGCCCCTATAATTCACCCCTCCACTTT
len: 12; j_gene: TRBJ2-7; d_gene: -; abundance: -; v_gene: TRBV29-1; CDR3aa: CSVLGQTPEQYF; CDR3nt: TGCAGCGTTCTTGGCCAAACGCCCGAGCAGTACTTC
len: 17; j_gene: TRBJ2-7; d_gene: TRBD2; abundance: -; v_gene: TRBV5-1; CDR3aa: CASSYGLAGGQTYEQYF; CDR3nt: TGCGCCAGCAGCTACGGACTAGCGGGGGGCCAGACCTACGAGCAGTACTTC
len: 13; j_gene: TRBJ2-7; d_gene: -; abundance: -; v_gene: TRBV30; CDR3aa: CAWDRFSSYEQYF; CDR3nt: TGTGCCTGGGACAGATTCAGCTCCTACGAGCAGTACTTC
len: 11; j_gene: TRBJ1-2; d_gene: -; abundance: -; v_gene: TRBV11-3; CDR3aa: CASSLDGGYTF; CDR3nt: TGTGCCAGCAGCTTAGATGGGGGCTACACCTTC
len: 18; j_gene: TRBJ1-5; d_gene: -; abundance: -; v_gene: TRBV11-3; CDR3aa: CASSLEGLGFYSNQPQHF; CDR3nt: TGTGCCAGCAGCTTAGAGGGGCTGGGATTCTATAGCAATCAGCCCCAGCATTTT
len: 16; j_gene: TRBJ2-3; d_gene: TRBD2; abundance: -; v_gene: TRBV10-3; CDR3aa: CAISQGAGGSTDTQYF; CDR3nt: TGTGCCATCAGTCAAGGGGCGGGGGGAAGCACAGATACGCAGTATTTT
len: 14; j_gene: TRBJ2-3; d_gene: -; abundance: few; v_gene: TRBV6-4; CDR3aa: CASSEVGGTDTQYF; CDR3nt: TGTGCCAGCAGTGAGGTAGGGGGCACAGATACGCAGTATTTT
len: 15; j_gene: TRBJ1-3; d_gene: -; abundance: -; v_gene: TRBV7-6; CDR3aa: CASSLGRDSGNTIYF; CDR3nt: TGTGCCAGCAGCTTAGGAAGGGACTCTGGAAACACCATATATTTT
len: 13; j_gene: TRBJ1-1; d_gene: -; abundance: once; v_gene: TRBV5-1; CDR3aa: CASRSRGDTEAFF; CDR3nt: TGCGCCAGCAGGTCCAGAGGGGACACTGAAGCTTTCTTT
len: 14; j_gene: TRBJ2-1; d_gene: TRBD2; abundance: -; v_gene: TRBV15; CDR3aa: CATMSGGAINEQFF; CDR3nt: TGTGCCACCATGAGCGGGGGGGCGATCAATGAGCAGTTCTTC
len: 15; j_gene: TRBJ1-5; d_gene: -; abundance: -; v_gene: TRBV7-9; CDR3aa: CASSSGTSSNQPQHF; CDR3nt: TGTGCCAGCAGCTCCGGGACTTCTAGCAATCAGCCCCAGCATTTT
len: 13; j_gene: TRBJ2-7; d_gene: -; abundance: -; v_gene: TRBV9; CDR3aa: CASSVGWGDEQYF; CDR3nt: TGTGCCAGCAGCGTAGGGTGGGGGGACGAGCAGTACTTC
len: 11; j_gene: TRBJ1-2; d_gene: -; abundance: few; v_gene: TRBV5-4; CDR3aa: CASSFGWGYTF; CDR3nt: TGTGCCAGCAGCTTTGGGTGGGGCTACACCTTC
len: 15; j_gene: TRBJ1-2; d_gene: TRBD1; abundance: -; v_gene: TRBV18; CDR3aa: CASSPLGQGDYGYTF; CDR3nt: TGTGCCAGCTCACCACTCGGACAGGGGGACTATGGCTACACCTTC
len: 15; j_gene: TRBJ2-3; d_gene: TRBD2; abundance: -; v_gene: TRBV6-1; CDR3aa: CASSDVAGSTDTQYF; CDR3nt: TGTGCCAGCAGTGACGTAGCGGGGAGCACAGATACGCAGTATTTT